Below, 18 T cell receptor beta chains from the same sample are listed, as sequenced in a study of shared clonotypes between healthy human individuals. Clones were read by immunoSEQ multiplex PCR, and TCRdb kept only the in-frame ones, dropping some. The sample has about 2 million clones, approximately 94% seen once. CD45RO-negative, CCR7-selected cells formed the naive CD8 fraction, which excluded terminally differentiated effector memory CD45RA+ cells. Sequencing was done on a sample of naive CD8+ T cells sorted from blood. The receptor set was obtained from a man between 18 and 35 years old in good health.

The chain is built from TRBV9 and TRBJ2-3; 8 bases line up with TRBD1. The J segment lost 1 base and the V segment lost 5 bases, leaving 6 bases of the junction unmatched. Germline V gene data show CDR1 as SGDLS and CDR2 as YYNGEE. The CDR3 consists of 15 residues. The CDR3 protein is CASSTGQVGTDTQYF. CDR3 bases: TGTGCCAGCAGTACGGGACAGGTCGGCACAGATACGCAGTATTTT.

About this clone itself: The sample contains more than one DNA sequence encoding this CDR3. This chain links TRBV11-2 with TRBJ2-1; D call uncertain. Germline V gene sequence: CDR1 SGHAT, CDR2 FQNNGV. V gave up 2 bases and J gave up 8 bases, with 4 bases separating them. The CDR3 has 11 residues. The CDR3 reads CASSLLDEQFF. The CDR3 coding sequence is TGTGCCAGCAGCTTACTAGATGAGCAGTTCTTC.

With respect to this clone: Other DNA sequences in this sample translate to the same CDR3. The gene calls are TRBV7-9 and TRBJ1-1, with D hard to call. Germline CDR1 and CDR2: SEHNR and FQNEAQ (reference sequence). Trimming removed 3 bases at V and 5 bases at J, with 1 base between. The CDR3 length is 10 residues. CDR3: CASSLTEAFF. In DNA form, the CDR3 reads TGTGCCAGCAGCTTGACTGAAGCTTTCTTT.

The chain has TRBV4-3 and TRBJ2-1; TRBD2 might be the D (6 bases). Germline assignment: CDR1 LGHNA and CDR2 YSLEER. This CDR3 comprises 15 residues. V dropped 1 base and J dropped 0 bases, with 7 bases sitting between them. The CDR3 DNA follows: TGCGCCAGCAGCCAAGGGAGGGACTCCTACAATGAGCAGTTCTTC. It encodes CASSQGRDSYNEQFF.

The chain recombines TRBV4-1 with TRBJ2-1, with a tentative D call TRBD2 (6 bases). V was cut by 0 bases and J by 2 bases, with 14 bases left in between. Germline CDR1 and CDR2: MGHRA and YSYEKL. The CDR3 totals 17 residues. The CDR3 sequence is CASSQEIGDFPYNEQFF. In DNA, the CDR3 is TGCGCCAGCAGCCAAGAGATAGGGGACTTCCCCTACAATGAGCAGTTCTTC.

CDR3 nucleotide sequence: TGTGCCAGCAGTTTAGTAGGACTCTACAATGAGCAGTTCTTC. Its translation is CASSLVGLYNEQFF. V usage is TRBV27 and J usage is TRBJ2-1; D may be TRBD2 (5 bases). Germline CDR1 MNHEY, CDR2 SMNVEV (reference sequence). Trimming cost V 2 bases and J 3 bases, with 8 bases left between them. This CDR3 has 14 residues.

On this clone: At one boundary the junction diverges from the germline segment, which might be a read error. The CDR3 DNA sequence: TGTGCTAGCAGCTTATCTAGCGGGGAGTCCGGGGAGCTGTTTTTT. Its translation is CASSLSSGESGELFF. The chain joins TRBV7-7 to TRBJ2-2; 9 bases line up with TRBD2. CDR1 and CDR2 from the germline V gene are SSHAT and FNYEAQ (reference sequence). The CDR3 length is 15 residues.

The genes are TRBV13 and TRBJ2-6; TRBD2 matches at 10 bases. CDR1 and CDR2 (germline): PRHDT, FYEKMQ (reference sequence). This CDR3 has 18 residues. Unmatched junction bases numbered 6, after V lost 0 bases and J lost 4 bases. The CDR3, as DNA: TGTGCCAGCAGCTTAGGAAGCGGGGGGGCCCCCGGGGCCAACGTCCTGACTTTC. Amino acid sequence: CASSLGSGGAPGANVLTF.

The rearrangement links TRBV5-4 to TRBJ2-3, with a weak D call TRBD1 (6 bases). V dropped 0 bases and J dropped 5 bases, with 13 bases sitting between them. The CDR3 spans 15 residues. Germline V gene data show CDR1 as SGHNT and CDR2 as YYREEE (reference sequence). This chain's CDR3 is CASSLVGAPGDTQYF. The CDR3 bases are TGTGCCAGCAGCTTGGTGGGGGCTCCCGGAGATACGCAGTATTTT.

The V call is TRBV19, the J call TRBJ1-4; 8 positions agree with TRBD1. Germline values: CDR1 LNHDA, CDR2 SQIVND (reference sequence). V dropped 4 bases and J dropped 5; count of bases not matched to a gene: 6. There are 15 residues in the CDR3. The CDR3, as DNA: TGTGCCAGTAGTACCTGGACAGGGCCCAATGAAAAACTGTTTTTT. Its protein is CASSTWTGPNEKLFF.

On this clone itself: This likely came from a read error, as a far larger clone is one base away. The chain links TRBV5-8 to TRBJ2-7; no definite D call. Germline-derived CDR1 and CDR2 are SGHTS and YDEGEE. The CDR3 is 11 amino acids. V shed 0 bases and J shed 6 bases, with 4 bases lying between them. The CDR3 is CASSLGGEQYF. CDR3 bases: TGTGCCAGCAGCTTGGGGGGCGAGCAGTACTTC.

This chain links TRBV11-2 with TRBJ2-7, with D perhaps TRBD2 (5 bases). The CDR3 spans 13 residues. Per the germline V gene, CDR1 is SGHAT and CDR2 is FQNNGV. V was clipped by 5 bases and J by 3 bases, with 11 bases between them. The CDR3 DNA is TGTGCCAGCAGCGCACTAGGTCTCTACGAGCAGTACTTC. This sequence encodes CASSALGLYEQYF. Complete variable domain (other parts from reference TRBV11-2 and TRBJ2-7): EAGVAQSPRYKIIEKRQSVAFWCNPISGHATLYWYQQILGQGPKLLIQFQNNGVVDDSQLPKDRFSAERLKGVDSTLKIQPAKLEDSAVYLCASSALGLYEQYFGPGTRLTVT.

The rearrangement joins TRBV5-6 to TRBJ2-7, with a possible D match to TRBD2 (6 bases). From germline, CDR1 is SGHDT and CDR2 YYEEEE. V shed 3 bases and J shed 4 bases, with 17 bases lying between them. The CDR3 covers 15 residues. CDR3 bases: TGTGCCAGCAGCTGGCAGCGGGCCGAGTTTTACGAGCAGTACTTC. Protein product: CASSWQRAEFYEQYF.

This chain joins TRBV11-2 and TRBJ2-7, with D possibly matching TRBD1 (5 bases). CDR3 length: 14 amino acids. Germline V gene sequence: CDR1 SGHAT, CDR2 FQNNGV. Trimming removed 5 bases from V and 5 bases from J, with 16 bases in between. The CDR3 DNA reads TGTGCCAGCAGCCCAGGGTTGGTCGGCAACGAGCAGTACTTC. The encoded protein is CASSPGLVGNEQYF.

This clone was counted once. The sample has other DNA sequences that encode this CDR3 too. V and J are TRBV7-8 and TRBJ2-7; D possibly uses TRBD1 or TRBD2 (6 bases each). Per the germline V gene, CDR1 is SGHVS and CDR2 is FQNEAQ. Trimming left V 2 bases short and J 2 bases short, with 7 bases between. This CDR3 region has 13 residues. As DNA, the CDR3 is TGTGCCAGCAGCTTACGGGGGCCCTACGAGCAGTACTTC. The encoded protein is CASSLRGPYEQYF.

V and J are TRBV4-1 and TRBJ2-2; no definite D call. CDR1 is MGHRA and CDR2 is YSYEKL in the germline V gene. V shed 7 bases and J shed 1 base, with 4 bases lying between them. There are 12 residues in the CDR3. The CDR3 coding sequence is TGCGCCAGCATGCGGAACACCGGGGAGCTGTTTTTT. Its translation is CASMRNTGELFF.

As for this clone: Within the sample, other DNA sequences also encode this same CDR3. J is TRBJ2-7 and V is TRBV6-1; D gene ambiguous. CDR3 size: 13 residues. CDR1 is MNHNS and CDR2 is SASEGT in the germline V gene. V lost 4 bases, J lost 1 base, and 8 bases lay in between. CDR3 nucleotide sequence: TGTGCCAGCAGTGGTGGGTCTTCCTACGAGCAGTACTTC. It encodes CASSGGSSYEQYF.

This chain uses TRBV18 with TRBJ2-7; D is perhaps TRBD1 (7 bases). The CDR3 has 14 amino acids. The V and J ends lost 2 bases and 4 bases respectively, with 12 bases between them. CDR1 is KGHSH, CDR2 LQKENI, per germline. CDR3 amino acids: CASSPVQGGYEQYF. CDR3 nucleotides: TGTGCCAGCTCACCAGTCCAGGGGGGATACGAGCAGTACTTC.